This TCR beta chain was sequenced during a study of beta chain features in type 1 diabetes. This clone was found a few times. The CDR3 totals 17 residues. With 3 bases clipped from V and 3 bases from J, the junction kept 9 bases outside the gene matches. CDR1 is SGHTA and CDR2 is FQGNSA in the germline V gene. There was one heparinised blood draw per donor, averaging around 0.11 L. The sequenced template was cDNA made from the entire isolated RNA. Profiled with immunoSEQ multiplex PCR; TCRdb holds only in-frame clones, not every one. This sample has under 900,000 clones, with about a sixth found just once.

The receptor comes from a woman younger than 30 in good health. Sequenced sample: naive CD4+ T cells from blood. The chain employs TRBV7-2 and TRBJ2-3; 10 bases are shared with TRBD2. The CDR3 region has the DNA TGTGCCAGCAGCTTGGAGGCTAGCGGGAGTAGAACAGATACGCAGTATTTT. Translating it yields CASSLEASGSRTDTQYF.